What follows are 29 T cell receptor beta chains derived from one specimen sequenced in a study of blood T cell repertoires in COVID-19. Measured with immunoSEQ multiplex PCR; TCRdb has only the in-frame clones, and not every one. The data hold 110,000 or so clones, with about 85% observed a single time. Specimen: peripheral blood. The receptors here all came from a human donor in a cohort sampled during active COVID-19.

The CDR3 reads CASSYPDTPQEAFF. The CDR3 nucleotides read TGTGCCAGCAGTTACCCAGACACACCTCAAGAAGCTTTCTTT. The chain uses TRBV6-2 or TRBV6-3 and TRBJ1-1; no clear D gene. This CDR3 has 14 amino acids. V lost 2 bases, J lost 8 bases, and 15 bases lay in between. Germline loops: CDR1 MNHEY, CDR2 SVGEGT.

The chain links TRBV11-1 to TRBJ2-7; no firm D call. The ends were cut back, 1 base at V and 5 bases at J, with 15 bases in the middle. In germline, CDR1 is SGHAT, CDR2 FQDESV (reference sequence). The CDR3 spans 15 residues. The DNA for the CDR3 is TGTGCCAGCAGCTTAGGACCTGGAGCTAAGGACGAGCAGTACTTC. It translates to CASSLGPGAKDEQYF.

The chain links TRBV11-2 to TRBJ2-7, with D possibly matching TRBD2 (7 bases). Germline assignment: CDR1 SGHAT and CDR2 FQNNGV. V lost 3 bases to trimming and J lost 3 bases, with 21 bases between them. The CDR3 sequence is 17 residues long. CDR3 residues: CASSFKLGGAEIYEQYF. The DNA of the CDR3 is TGTGCCAGCAGCTTCAAGTTGGGGGGGGCAGAAATCTACGAGCAGTACTTC.

This chain uses TRBV7-2 with TRBJ1-1; D gene unclear. The germline CDR1 and CDR2 sequences are SGHTA and FQGNSA. This CDR3 has 13 amino acids. V lost 3 bases to trimming and J lost 10 bases, with 15 bases between them. CDR3 DNA: TGTGCCAGCAGCTTCCTAACCGCGGAGGGAGCTTTCTTT. Amino acid sequence: CASSFLTAEGAFF.

The chain links TRBV10-2 to TRBJ1-3; D is uncertain. Germline CDR1 reads WSHSY; CDR2 reads SAAADI. The CDR3 is 14 residues long. V was trimmed by 2 bases and J by 0 bases, leaving 5 bases between them. The CDR3 is CASSEGFSGNTIYF. Here the CDR3 DNA reads TGCGCCAGCAGTGAGGGCTTCTCTGGAAACACCATATATTTT.

This clone was found once. This chain links TRBV6-5 with TRBJ2-2, with a weak D call TRBD1 (5 bases). Germline V gene sequence: CDR1 MNHEY, CDR2 SVGAGI. The CDR3 covers 15 residues. V lost 6 bases to trimming and J lost 0 bases, with 11 bases between them. The CDR3 loop is CASRMTASNTGELFF. DNA for the CDR3: TGTGCCAGCAGGATGACAGCTTCGAACACCGGGGAGCTGTTTTTT.

The rearrangement links TRBV6-6 to TRBJ1-1, with TRBD1 identical over 8 bases. The CDR3 totals 15 residues. Germline trimming cut 6 bases from V and 1 base from J; bases unmatched to any gene: 7. The V gene's germline CDR1 is MNHNY and CDR2 SVGAGI (reference sequence). CDR3 DNA: TGTGCCAGCAGATCCACCGGGACAGGGAACACTGAAGCTTTCTTT. Its translation: CASRSTGTGNTEAFF.

This chain joins TRBV5-1 and TRBJ1-2; D is unclear. Trimming stripped 0 bases from V and 4 bases from J, with 13 bases between. Germline loops: CDR1 SGHRS, CDR2 YFSETQ. This CDR3 spans 15 amino acids. The CDR3 protein is CASSLESSGVYGYTF. The CDR3 DNA sequence: TGCGCCAGCAGCTTGGAATCCAGCGGGGTCTATGGCTACACCTTC. The whole variable domain, filled in from reference TRBV5-1 and TRBJ1-2, reads KAGVTQTPRYLIKTRGQQVTLSCSPISGHRSVSWYQQTPGQGLQFLFEYFSETQRNKGNFPGRFSGRQFSNSRSEMNVSTLELGDSALYLCASSLESSGVYGYTFGSGTRLTVV.

The CDR3 reads CASSDWLGGLTEAFF. The CDR3, as DNA: TGTGCCAGCAGTGACTGGTTAGGGGGCCTAACTGAAGCTTTCTTT. The gene calls are TRBV6-4 and TRBJ1-1, with 7 bases matching TRBD1. V lost 1 base to trimming and J lost 5 bases; unmatched junction nucleotides: 7. Germline-derived CDR1 and CDR2 are MRHNA and SNTAGT. This CDR3 comprises 15 residues.

V gene TRBV9 combines with J gene TRBJ2-3; 10 bases are a match to TRBD2. The J segment lost 11 bases and the V segment lost 6 bases, leaving 18 bases of the junction unmatched. The germline V gene has CDR1 SGDLS and CDR2 YYNGEE. This CDR3 spans 16 amino acids. DNA of the CDR3: TGTGCCAGCACCCCATTGGGCGAAGCGGGGGGGCTCAAGCAGTATTTT. This encodes CASTPLGEAGGLKQYF.

The gene calls are TRBV28 and TRBJ2-3; D unclear. Deletions cut 3 bases from V and 2 bases from J, with 12 bases between. This CDR3 has 15 residues. Per the germline V gene, CDR1 is MDHEN and CDR2 is SYDVKM. CDR3 sequence (DNA): TGTGCCAGCAGTTTGGTTGGCCCGTTCACAGATACGCAGTATTTT. Protein: CASSLVGPFTDTQYF.

This chain links TRBV4-3 with TRBJ2-2; 11 bases are a match to TRBD2. Trimming cost V 5 bases and J 5 bases; bases outside gene matches: 13. This CDR3 spans 18 amino acids. Germline-derived CDR1 and CDR2 are LGHNA and YSLEER. In DNA, the CDR3 is TGCGCCAGCAGCACCAAGATCGGGCCTAGCGGGGGGACCGGGGAGCTGTTTTTT. Protein sequence: CASSTKIGPSGGTGELFF.

The chain carries TRBV11-2 and TRBJ1-2, with 10 bases lining up with TRBD1. Germline lookup yields CDR1 SGHAT and CDR2 FQNNGV. V shed 5 bases and J 4 bases; nucleotides not matched to a gene: 4. The CDR3 totals 14 residues. CDR3 in amino acids: CASSTRDRGYGYTF. CDR3 in DNA: TGTGCCAGCAGCACCCGGGACAGGGGCTATGGCTACACCTTC.

V usage is TRBV6-2 or TRBV6-3 and J usage is TRBJ2-7; 8 nucleotides align to TRBD1. This CDR3 contains 14 residues. Trimming took 5 bases from V and 5 from J; bases not matched to a gene: 8. Germline lookup yields CDR1 MNHEY and CDR2 SVGEGT. The CDR3, as DNA: TGTGCCAGCAGTCTTCGGACAGGGACCAACGAGCAGTACTTC. Protein: CASSLRTGTNEQYF.

The V gene is TRBV5-5, the J gene TRBJ2-3, with D perhaps TRBD1 (5 bases). The CDR3 is 15 residues long. Between the trimmed V and J ends, which lost 1 base and 0 bases, there was a span of 9 bases. The germline CDR1 and CDR2 sequences are SGHKS and YYEKEE (reference sequence). The CDR3 DNA is TGTGCCAGCAGCTTGAATACAGGAAGCACAGATACGCAGTATTTT. Its protein product is CASSLNTGSTDTQYF.

This clone was seen once. This rearrangement joins TRBV6-5 to TRBJ1-6; 9 bases match TRBD1. From germline, CDR1 is MNHEY and CDR2 SVGAGI. The CDR3 totals 15 residues. Unmatched junction bases numbered 17, after V lost 9 bases and J lost 14 bases. The CDR3 region has the DNA TGTGCCAGTGGGCGAGAAAGACAGGGGGTCCCAGCCCTCCACTTT. It translates to CASGRERQGVPALHF.

This clone appeared a single time. This chain's CDR3 is CASSLTSRGQDSGNTIYF. The CDR3 bases are TGTGCCAGCAGCTTGACTAGCCGGGGACAGGACTCTGGAAACACCATATATTTT. The chain uses TRBV7-9 and TRBJ1-3, with 8 bases lining up with TRBD1. J gave up 0 bases and V 3 bases, and 10 bases lay outside the gene matches. Germline CDR1 and CDR2: SEHNR and FQNEAQ (reference sequence). The CDR3 consists of 18 residues.

This clone has just one count. The chain is built from TRBV24-1 and TRBJ1-2; D gene unclear. The CDR3 is made up of 13 amino acids. V dropped 4 bases and J dropped 8 bases, with 13 bases sitting between them. Germline V gene data show CDR1 as KGHDR and CDR2 as SFDVKD. The CDR3 nucleotides are TGTGCCACCAGTGAGCGAGGAGGTCAAGGCTACACCTTC. Residues: CATSERGGQGYTF.

This chain links TRBV5-6 with TRBJ1-2; possibly TRBD1 for D (5 bases). CDR3 length equals 15 residues. CDR1 is SGHDT, CDR2 YYEEEE, per germline. Deletions cut 3 bases from V and 6 bases from J, with 18 bases between. CDR3 bases: TGTGCCAGCAGCTCAGAGGGAGGGGTCTTTAATGGCTACACCTTC. This encodes CASSSEGGVFNGYTF.

The rearrangement joins TRBV6-1 to TRBJ1-5; tentatively, D is TRBD1 (6 bases). Trimming left V 4 bases short and J 1 base short, with 17 bases between. The CDR3 sequence is 17 residues long. Germline assignment: CDR1 MNHNS and CDR2 SASEGT. Here the CDR3 DNA reads TGTGCCAGCAGTGGAGGGGGGGGTTTTGTAAGCAATCAGCCCCAGCATTTT. Protein: CASSGGGGFVSNQPQHF.

The gene calls are TRBV6-5 and TRBJ2-4; D possibly corresponds to TRBD2 (6 bases). The V gene lost 6 bases and the J gene lost 4 bases, with 13 bases spanning the gap. Germline values: CDR1 MNHEY, CDR2 SVGAGI. CDR3 length: 14 residues. The CDR3 nucleotides are TGTGCCAGCAGGGAGGGTGGGAGTAAAAACATTCAGTACTTC. Residues: CASREGGSKNIQYF.

This clone was seen just once. The rearrangement links TRBV12-5 to TRBJ1-2; 10 bases map to TRBD1. The V and J ends lost 5 bases and 6 bases, in that order; junction bases with no gene match: 6. Germline V gene lookup returns CDR1 LGHNT and CDR2 FRNRAP. The CDR3 has 14 residues. The CDR3: CASGPRGTGDGYTF. The CDR3 DNA is TGTGCTAGTGGTCCGCGAGGGACAGGGGATGGCTACACCTTC.

The chain joins TRBV7-2 to TRBJ1-4; 7 bases line up with TRBD1. After removal of 5 bases from V and 7 bases from J, the junction contained 7 bases not matched to a gene. The CDR3 runs to 14 residues. Germline V gives CDR1 SGHTA, CDR2 FQGNSA. Written as DNA, the CDR3 is TGTGCCAGCAGCCCTGACAGGGCGGGTGAAAAACTGTTTTTT. The encoded protein is CASSPDRAGEKLFF.

The rearrangement uses TRBV11-3 and TRBJ2-1, with D possibly matching TRBD2 (6 bases). Deletions cut 5 bases from V and 6 bases from J, with 20 bases between. The CDR3 totals 16 residues. From germline, CDR1 is SGHNT and CDR2 YENEEA. The CDR3, as DNA: TGTGCCAGCAGCCCGGGTGGGGGGACGGACTTCAATGAGCAGTTCTTC. It codes for CASSPGGGTDFNEQFF.

The rearrangement uses TRBV5-4 and TRBJ2-3; 9 bases are shared with TRBD1. This CDR3 spans 14 amino acids. V gave up 2 bases and J gave up 6 bases; unmatched junction bases: 4. The germline V gene encodes CDR1 SGHNT and CDR2 YYREEE (reference sequence). The CDR3 nucleotides are TGTGCCAGCAGCTTCTTACAGGGGGCGGATACGCAGTATTTT. Protein: CASSFLQGADTQYF.

V is TRBV15 and J is TRBJ1-4; D ambiguous. There are 16 residues in the CDR3. Germline assignment: CDR1 LNHNV and CDR2 YYDKDF (reference sequence). V was pared by 0 bases and J by 2 bases, with 10 bases between. CDR3 residues: CATSRDPPVTNEKLFF. The DNA of the CDR3 is TGTGCCACCAGCAGAGATCCACCAGTGACTAATGAAAAACTGTTTTTT.

The V call is TRBV18, the J call TRBJ2-2; 10 bases are shared with TRBD1. This CDR3 is built from 16 residues. Trimming at V came to 3 bases and at J to 4 bases, leaving 5 bases not matched to a gene. The germline V gene encodes CDR1 KGHSH and CDR2 LQKENI. The CDR3 DNA is TGTGCCAGCTCACCCCGACAGGGGGCGCCCACCGGGGAGCTGTTTTTT. Its protein product is CASSPRQGAPTGELFF.

The gene calls are TRBV30 and TRBJ2-6; tentative D call: TRBD2 (5 bases). This CDR3 spans 15 amino acids. From germline, CDR1 is GTSNPN and CDR2 SVGIG (reference sequence). Trimming cost V 0 bases and J 2 bases, with 8 bases left between them. CDR3 loop: CAWSVRGTGANVLTF. The CDR3 DNA is TGTGCCTGGAGTGTACGGGGTACTGGGGCCAACGTCCTGACTTTC.

The chain uses TRBV30 and TRBJ2-1; 11 bases are shared with TRBD2. The CDR3 totals 14 residues. CDR1 is GTSNPN, CDR2 SVGIG, per germline (reference sequence). Trimming at V came to 5 bases and at J to 6 bases, leaving 6 bases not matched to a gene. The CDR3 DNA reads as TGTGCCTGGGGACCCCTAGCGGGGGGCAATGAGCAGTTCTTC. Its translation is CAWGPLAGGNEQFF.